Sequencing of this T cell receptor (beta chain) was carried out in a study of molecular identifiers for immune sequencing clone quantification. As for the study in general: In replicates, RNA from 20,000 or 100,000 naive CD8 cells was split five ways, four sequenced.

The germline V gene has CDR1 MNHEY and CDR2 SMNVEV (reference sequence). The CDR3 is made up of 15 amino acids. The germline V and J ends were trimmed by 4 bases and 7 bases, with 14 bases remaining between them. Study-level findings and limits: Should identical TCR molecules share a barcode, the sizes of highly expanded clones could be underestimated. In naive cells, clones above 20 RNA copies held under 1% of molecules, whereas in effector cells they held over 97%.

TCRdb reanalysed the PCR reads using MiXCR and keeps one entry per CDR3 protein. The table lists over 550,000 distinct CDR3 sequences, approximately 24% of them singletons, with 0.7% to 0.95% in the top ten. In regard to this clonotype: What it recognizes is unknown.

Naive CD8 libraries came from approximately 20,000 to 980,000 sorted cells with 10%, 30% or 50% RNA. The sample consisted of naive CD8+ T cells from blood, with Jurkat cell RNA spiked in. The subset here: FACS-sorted CD8+CD4-CCR7+CD45RA+ naive T cells. The rearrangement links TRBV27 to TRBJ1-6; TRBD1 is a possible D gene (6 bases). The TCR comes from a human donor in good health. Some libraries in this study had Jurkat cell RNA spiked in. This chain's CDR3 is CASSSGGRGNSPLHF. DNA of the CDR3: TGTGCCAGCAGTTCTGGGGGGCGAGGGAATTCACCCCTCCACTTT.